This T cell receptor beta chain originates from a study of T cell clones after liver transplantation (dated by TCRdb to the late 2010s). Regarding the study in general: ITN030ST, the source of the samples, was a randomized trial that attempted immunosuppression withdrawal within 2 years of liver transplantation. Donor-reactive T cell clones were identified by TCRbeta sequencing after a pre-transplant mixed lymphocyte reaction and then tracked in post-transplant blood. Third party-reactive TCRbeta sequences were also identified from pre-transplant MLRs to serve as an antigen-independent comparator for donor-reactive sequences. Three of the eight recipients were HCV-positive; the others were transplanted for non-autoimmune, non-viral indications. The subjects received no induction therapy and were kept on standard immunosuppression until randomization at 12-24 months post-transplant. Tolerance meant complete immunosuppression withdrawal for at least one year without liver enzymes rising beyond twice the upper limit of normal. Blood samples were collected pre-transplant, pre-randomization before withdrawal, and post-randomization after either complete withdrawal or failed withdrawal. Of the 8 liver transplant recipients making up the studied cohort, 3 were classified as tolerant and 5 as non-tolerant.

From the cysteine up to the phenylalanine, the CDR3 has a length of 17 residues. Left in the record is the CDR3 DNA by itself, 51 bases read in frame from the first base. In the germline V gene, CDR1 corresponds to SGHTA and CDR2 to FQGTGA. V lost 2 bases and J lost 2 bases; the stretch between them is 17 bases long. Frozen genomic DNA underwent high-throughput TCRbeta CDR3 sequencing by immunoSEQ, including PCR amplification, mapping, bias correction and internal controls. Concerning the study's data processing: Productive rearrangements were retained, and unique TCRbeta sequences were defined by the CDR3 nucleotide sequence together with the V and J gene. For classification of a sequence as donor-reactive, at least 5-fold expansion in CFSE-low cells relative to unstimulated pre-transplant cells and a frequency of at least 0.01% were required. Minimum frequency thresholds were set for each subject based on the unstimulated sample with the lowest template count, ensuring at least 90% detection power. Jensen-Shannon divergence between the top 1000 TCRbeta sequences post-transplant and pre-transplant was used to measure repertoire turnover. Changes in detection of donor-reactive sequences were assessed with two-sided Fisher's exact tests. What TCRdb holds here is the immuneACCESS table cut down to in-frame rearrangements. Part of the clones is not present; checked against another copy, under half of the missing clones reflect an unresolved V gene, and the others are unexplained. Clone size and V and J calls were adopted from that table, with D and trimming inferred from the DNA. The table for this sample lists about 80,000 clones; about 84% of them were counted only once. Together, the top ten hold approximately 0.47% of the sample.

Unstimulated PBMCs, after thawing, were stained for CD3, CD4 and CD8 and then FACS-sorted into CD3+CD4+ and CD3+CD8+ populations. Each of the 8 studied subjects was randomized to immunosuppression withdrawal. The Qiagen DNeasy Blood and Tissue Kit was used for genomic DNA isolation. Comment on this clone: The clone's antigen remains unknown. Within one base of it there is no much larger clone, and no base qualities were kept.

Results and caveats for the whole study, not just this receptor: Because of small, heterogeneous patient numbers and non-standardized post-transplant time points, the conclusions were only preliminary. The decline in donor-reactive sequences exceeded the decline in third party-reactive sequences, suggesting partial antigen-specific deletion that was unrelated to withdrawal success. Low numbers of available donor cells limited the measurable donor-reactive repertoire in a couple of subjects. Because allograft tissue specimens were not available, migration of donor-reactive T cells into the graft, rather than deletion, may have occurred. Once repertoire turnover was taken into account, donor-reactive detection showed a significant reduction for CD4 in 7 of 8 subjects and for CD8 in 8 of 8. A significant post-transplant decrease in circulating donor-reactive CD4 TCRbeta sequences was observed in most of the 8 subjects, irrespective of tolerance or HCV status.

The sequence came from a human patient who received a liver transplant. After a transplant, some T cells may be the graft donor's own cells. The sequence links TRBV7-3 to TRBJ2-3; the best D guess is TRBD2, with 6 bases matching. Sample: CD4+ T cells from blood, taken 46 months after liver transplant. The bases read TGTGCCAGCAGCTTAGCTGGGGGGACGCGGAACACAGATACGCAGTATTTT. It is translated as CASSLAGGTRNTDTQYF.